This TCR beta chain stems from a study of Ad26.COV2.S vaccination and SARS-CoV-2 variants. Sequenced by immunoSEQ multiplex PCR; TCRdb stores in-frame clones only, minus some. The sample lists 380,000 or so clones, about four fifths occurring once. The CDR3 sequence is 13 residues long. V lost 2 bases and J 5 bases, leaving 9 bases between the germline ends. CDR1 is MNHNY and CDR2 is SVGAGI in the germline V gene (reference sequence). General study points: Greater spike-specific TCR breadth was seen in vaccine recipients than in placebo recipients.

The treatment here: roughly 19 received Ad26.COV2.S at low or high dose, single or two shots; roughly five received placebo; per-sample allocation not given. The samples date from day 63 after the first vaccine or placebo injection. A note on this clone: What it binds is not known.

Sequenced material: peripheral blood, taken in a trial of Ad26.COV2.S vaccine versus placebo. The clonotype comes from a person between 18 and 65 years old who received the Ad26.COV2.S COVID-19 vaccine or a placebo. This sequence joins TRBV6-6 and TRBJ2-5, with D maybe TRBD2 (6 bases). DNA for the CDR3: TGTGCCAGCAGTTACCGGGGGAGGGAGACCCAGTACTTC. It is translated as CASSYRGRETQYF.